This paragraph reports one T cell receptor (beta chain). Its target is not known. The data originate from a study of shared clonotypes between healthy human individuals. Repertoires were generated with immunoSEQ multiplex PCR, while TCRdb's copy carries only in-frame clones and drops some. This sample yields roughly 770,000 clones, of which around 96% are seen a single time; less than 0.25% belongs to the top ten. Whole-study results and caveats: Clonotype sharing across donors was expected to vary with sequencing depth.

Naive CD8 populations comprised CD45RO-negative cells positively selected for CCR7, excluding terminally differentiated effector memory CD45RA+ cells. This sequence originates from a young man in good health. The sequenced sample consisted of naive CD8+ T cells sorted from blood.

The CDR3 loop reads CASSITWNTEAFF. The CDR3, as DNA: TGTGCCAGTAGTATTACGTGGAACACTGAAGCTTTCTTT. V is TRBV19 and J is TRBJ1-1; D not certain. Per germline, CDR1 LNHDA and CDR2 SQIVND (reference sequence). The V end was cut by 3 bases, the J end by 1 base, with 6 bases between. The CDR3 is 13 residues long.